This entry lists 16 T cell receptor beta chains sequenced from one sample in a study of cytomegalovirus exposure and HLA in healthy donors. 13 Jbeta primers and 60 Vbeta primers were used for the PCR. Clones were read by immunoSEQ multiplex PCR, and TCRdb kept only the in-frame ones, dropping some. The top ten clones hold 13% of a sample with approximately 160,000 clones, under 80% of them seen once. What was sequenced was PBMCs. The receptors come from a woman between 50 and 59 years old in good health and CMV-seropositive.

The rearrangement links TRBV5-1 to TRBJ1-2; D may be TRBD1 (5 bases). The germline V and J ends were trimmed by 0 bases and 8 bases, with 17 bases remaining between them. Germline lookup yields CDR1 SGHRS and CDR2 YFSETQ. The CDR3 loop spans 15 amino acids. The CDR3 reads CASSLGWRQPEGYTF. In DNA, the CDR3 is TGCGCCAGCAGCTTGGGGTGGCGACAGCCGGAGGGCTACACCTTC. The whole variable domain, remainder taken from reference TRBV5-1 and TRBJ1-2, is KAGVTQTPRYLIKTRGQQVTLSCSPISGHRSVSWYQQTPGQGLQFLFEYFSETQRNKGNFPGRFSGRQFSNSRSEMNVSTLELGDSALYLCASSLGWRQPEGYTFGSGTRLTVV.

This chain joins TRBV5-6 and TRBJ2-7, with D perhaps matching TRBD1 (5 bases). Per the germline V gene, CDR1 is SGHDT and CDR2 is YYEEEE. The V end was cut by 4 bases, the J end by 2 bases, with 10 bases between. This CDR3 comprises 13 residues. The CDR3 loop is CASSLTVAYEQYF. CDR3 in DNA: TGTGCCAGCAGCCTGACAGTTGCCTACGAGCAGTACTTC.

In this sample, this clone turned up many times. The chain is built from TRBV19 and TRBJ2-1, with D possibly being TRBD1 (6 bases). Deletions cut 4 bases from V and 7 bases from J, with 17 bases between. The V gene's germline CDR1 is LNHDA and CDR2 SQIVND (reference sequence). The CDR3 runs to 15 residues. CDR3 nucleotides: TGTGCCAGTAGTACAAGGACAGCTTTTTTGAATGAGCAGTTCTTC. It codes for CASSTRTAFLNEQFF.

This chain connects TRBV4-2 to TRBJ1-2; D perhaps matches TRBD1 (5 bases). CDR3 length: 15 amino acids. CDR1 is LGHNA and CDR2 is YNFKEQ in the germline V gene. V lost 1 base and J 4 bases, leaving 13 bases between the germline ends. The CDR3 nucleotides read TGTGCCAGCAGCCAAGTCCCGGACAATGCCTATGGCTACACCTTC. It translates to CASSQVPDNAYGYTF.

This chain's CDR3 is CASKSQGNNQPQHF. DNA of the CDR3: TGTGCCAGCAAATCCCAGGGGAATAACCAGCCCCAGCATTTT. This rearrangement joins TRBV6-1 to TRBJ1-5; D possibly corresponds to TRBD1 (6 bases). From germline, CDR1 is MNHNS and CDR2 SASEGT. This CDR3 contains 14 residues. Trimming took 7 bases from V and 7 from J, leaving 17 bases between them.

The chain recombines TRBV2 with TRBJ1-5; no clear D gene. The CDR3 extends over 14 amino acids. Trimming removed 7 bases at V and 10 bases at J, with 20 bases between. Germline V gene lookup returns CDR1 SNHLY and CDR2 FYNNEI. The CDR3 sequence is CASNPRSAVQPQHF. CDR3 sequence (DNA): TGTGCCAGCAATCCGAGGTCGGCGGTTCAACCCCAGCATTTT.

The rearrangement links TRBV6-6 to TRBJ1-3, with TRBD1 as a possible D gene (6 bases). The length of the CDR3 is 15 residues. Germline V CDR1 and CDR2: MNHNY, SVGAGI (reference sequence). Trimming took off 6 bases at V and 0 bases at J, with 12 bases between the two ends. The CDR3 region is CASSTTGHSGNTIYF. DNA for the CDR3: TGTGCCAGCAGCACTACAGGGCACTCTGGAAACACCATATATTTT.

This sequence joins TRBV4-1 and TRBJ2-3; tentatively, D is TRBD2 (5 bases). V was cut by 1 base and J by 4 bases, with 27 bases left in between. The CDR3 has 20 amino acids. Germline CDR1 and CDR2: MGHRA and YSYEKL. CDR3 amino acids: CASSQVAGRLFSFLPDTQYF. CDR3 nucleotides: TGCGCCAGCAGCCAAGTTGCAGGACGACTATTCTCCTTTCTTCCAGATACGCAGTATTTT.

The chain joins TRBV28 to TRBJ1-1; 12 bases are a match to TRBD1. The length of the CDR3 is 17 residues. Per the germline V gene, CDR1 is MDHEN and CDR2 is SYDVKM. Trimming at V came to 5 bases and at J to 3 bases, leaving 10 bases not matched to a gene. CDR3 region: CASSLPGTGGADTEAFF. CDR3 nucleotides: TGTGCCAGCAGTCTCCCCGGGACAGGGGGCGCGGACACTGAAGCTTTCTTT.

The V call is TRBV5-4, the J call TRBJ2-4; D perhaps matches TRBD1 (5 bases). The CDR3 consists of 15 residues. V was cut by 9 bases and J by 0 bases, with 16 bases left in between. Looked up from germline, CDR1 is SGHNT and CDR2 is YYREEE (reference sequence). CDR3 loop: CATSKTELAKNIQYF. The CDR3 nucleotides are TGTGCCACCTCGAAGACAGAATTAGCCAAAAACATTCAGTACTTC.

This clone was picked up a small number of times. DNA of the CDR3: TGTGCCAGCAGTTCAAGACAGGGTAATGAAAAACTGTTTTTT. This sequence encodes CASSSRQGNEKLFF. The V gene is TRBV6-5, the J gene TRBJ1-4; TRBD1 matches 7 bases. CDR3 length: 14 amino acids. V shed 4 bases, J shed 4 bases, and the junction held 3 bases outside the gene matches. CDR1 and CDR2 from the germline V gene are MNHEY and SVGAGI.

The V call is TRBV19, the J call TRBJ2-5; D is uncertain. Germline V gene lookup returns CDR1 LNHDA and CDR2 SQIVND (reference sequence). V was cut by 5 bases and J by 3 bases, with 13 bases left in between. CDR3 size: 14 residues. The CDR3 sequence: CASSPTPIEETQYF. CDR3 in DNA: TGTGCCAGTAGTCCAACCCCTATCGAAGAGACCCAGTACTTC.

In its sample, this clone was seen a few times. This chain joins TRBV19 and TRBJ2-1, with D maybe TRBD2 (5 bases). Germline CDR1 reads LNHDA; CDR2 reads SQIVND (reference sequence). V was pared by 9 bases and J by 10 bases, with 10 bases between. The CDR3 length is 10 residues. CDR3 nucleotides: TGTGCCAGCCCTGAGCGGGAGCAGTTCTTC. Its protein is CASPEREQFF.

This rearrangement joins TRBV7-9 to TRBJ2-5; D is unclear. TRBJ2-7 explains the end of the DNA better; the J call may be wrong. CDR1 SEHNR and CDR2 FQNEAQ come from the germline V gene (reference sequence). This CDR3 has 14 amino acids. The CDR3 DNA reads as TGTGCCAGCAGCTTAGAAGTGGGCAGCTACGAGCAGTACTTC. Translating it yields CASSLEVGSYEQYF.

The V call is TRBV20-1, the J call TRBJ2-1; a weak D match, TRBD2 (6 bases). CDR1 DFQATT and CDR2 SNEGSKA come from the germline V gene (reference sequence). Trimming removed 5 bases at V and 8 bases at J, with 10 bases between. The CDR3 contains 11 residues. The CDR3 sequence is CSAAGQDEQFF. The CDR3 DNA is TGCAGTGCTGCGGGGCAAGATGAGCAGTTCTTC.

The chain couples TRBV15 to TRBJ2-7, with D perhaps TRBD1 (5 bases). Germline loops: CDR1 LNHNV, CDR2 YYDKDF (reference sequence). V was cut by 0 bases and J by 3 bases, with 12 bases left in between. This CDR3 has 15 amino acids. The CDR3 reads CATSRERTSVYEQYF. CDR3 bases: TGTGCCACCAGCAGAGAGAGGACATCGGTCTACGAGCAGTACTTC.